This passage covers 23 T cell receptor beta chains from one sample sequenced in a study of cytomegalovirus exposure and HLA in healthy donors. PCR primers comprised 60 Vbeta and 13 Jbeta primers. Repertoires were generated with immunoSEQ multiplex PCR, while TCRdb's copy carries only in-frame clones and drops some. The sample holds some 190,000 clones, 76% seen once. The sequencing input was PBMCs. These receptors all come from a man between 18 and 35 years old in good health and CMV-seronegative.

Regarding this clone: Other DNA sequences in this specimen translate into the identical CDR3. The chain couples TRBV28 to TRBJ2-7; D possibly corresponds to TRBD2 (6 bases). CDR3 length: 14 residues. The germline V gene has CDR1 MDHEN and CDR2 SYDVKM. The germline V and J ends were trimmed by 6 bases and 0 bases, with 12 bases remaining between them. CDR3 residues: CASSRGRGSYEQYF. The CDR3 region has the DNA TGTGCCAGCAGCCGCGGGCGGGGCTCCTACGAGCAGTACTTC.

The chain has TRBV10-3 and TRBJ2-7; maybe TRBD1 (6 bases). The V and J ends lost 0 bases and 2 bases respectively, with 11 bases between them. The CDR3 length is 15 residues. Germline lookup yields CDR1 ENHRY and CDR2 SYGVKD. CDR3 DNA: TGTGCCATCAGTGAGTCTAGGGGGAACACCTACGAGCAGTACTTC. This encodes CAISESRGNTYEQYF.

The rearrangement joins TRBV30 to TRBJ2-2, with D perhaps matching TRBD1 (5 bases). Germline CDR1 reads GTSNPN; CDR2 reads SVGIG (reference sequence). There are 15 residues in the CDR3. Trimming cost V 4 bases and J 1 base, with 13 bases left between them. This CDR3 reads CAWKSRQLNTGELFF. The CDR3 DNA follows: TGTGCCTGGAAATCCAGACAGCTGAACACCGGGGAGCTGTTTTTT.

The chain joins TRBV19 to TRBJ1-6, with 10 bases aligning to TRBD1. CDR3 length: 16 residues. V lost 7 bases and J lost 1; bases outside the gene matches: 4. The germline V gene has CDR1 LNHDA and CDR2 SQIVND (reference sequence). CDR3 sequence reads: CASKEGQGSYNSPLHF. The CDR3 DNA follows: TGTGCCAGTAAAGAGGGACAGGGGTCCTATAATTCACCCCTCCACTTT.

The chain is built from TRBV19 and TRBJ2-4; D unresolved. The CDR3 totals 11 residues. CDR1 and CDR2 (germline): LNHDA, SQIVND (reference sequence). Trimming took 3 bases from V and 6 from J, leaving 3 bases between them. In nucleotides, the CDR3 is TGTGCCAGTAGTATCGGAAACATTCAGTACTTC. Translation: CASSIGNIQYF. Supplemented by reference TRBV19 and TRBJ2-4, the full variable domain reads DGGITQSPKYLFRKEGQNVTLSCEQNLNHDAMYWYRQDPGQGLRLIYYSQIVNDFQKGDIAEGYSVSREKKESFPLTVTSAQKNPTAFYLCASSIGNIQYFGAGTRLSVL.

This clone was recorded once. The sample holds other DNA sequences that translate to the same CDR3. The V and J genes are TRBV19 and TRBJ1-6, with 8 bases identical to TRBD1. Germline CDR1 and CDR2: LNHDA and SQIVND (reference sequence). This CDR3 comprises 13 residues. With 3 bases clipped from V and 8 bases from J, the junction kept 0 bases outside the gene matches. Written as DNA, the CDR3 is TGTGCCAGTAGTATGGACAGGGATTCACCCCTCCACTTT. Translated, it gives CASSMDRDSPLHF.

The genes are TRBV5-4 and TRBJ1-2; TRBD1 matches at 11 bases. V lost 2 bases and J lost 5; bases outside the gene matches: 5. The CDR3 loop spans 15 amino acids. Germline CDR1 is SGHNT and CDR2 is YYREEE (reference sequence). As DNA, the CDR3 is TGTGCCAGCAGCTTTGAAGGACAGGGGGCGTATGGCTACACCTTC. It codes for CASSFEGQGAYGYTF.

This clone was observed a handful of times. V gene TRBV2 combines with J gene TRBJ1-1; no firm D call. Germline lookup yields CDR1 SNHLY and CDR2 FYNNEI. V lost 6 bases and J lost 3, with 14 bases in between. CDR3 length: 14 residues. CDR3 region: CASRVTPSDTEAFF. CDR3 DNA: TGTGCCAGCAGGGTTACTCCCTCGGACACTGAAGCTTTCTTT.

V gene TRBV5-1 combines with J gene TRBJ1-5, with D possibly matching TRBD1 (5 bases). This CDR3 is built from 15 residues. Germline V gives CDR1 SGHRS, CDR2 YFSETQ. With 2 bases removed from V and 2 bases from J, the gap between germline ends came to 11 bases. The CDR3: CASSFDGAGNQPQHF. CDR3 sequence (DNA): TGCGCCAGCAGCTTCGATGGGGCCGGCAATCAGCCCCAGCATTTT.

The chain recombines TRBV2 with TRBJ2-1; 9 bases map to TRBD2. The V segment lost 1 base and the J segment 2 bases; nucleotides outside the gene matches: 3. Per germline, CDR1 SNHLY and CDR2 FYNNEI. The CDR3 extends over 16 amino acids. The DNA for the CDR3 is TGTGCCAGCAGTGAAGGGGGCGGGAGGGCCTACAATGAGCAGTTCTTC. Residues: CASSEGGGRAYNEQFF.

The V call is TRBV30, the J call TRBJ2-2; 12 bases agree with TRBD2. Germline CDR1 reads GTSNPN; CDR2 reads SVGIG (reference sequence). This CDR3 comprises 18 residues. The ends lost 1 base at V and 3 bases at J; junction bases unmatched: 9. The CDR3 sequence: CAWSARTSGVVYTGELFF. CDR3 DNA: TGTGCCTGGAGTGCTCGGACTAGCGGGGTGGTTTACACCGGGGAGCTGTTTTTT.

This clone has just one count. The gene calls are TRBV1 and TRBJ2-2; the listed D gene, TRBD2, was not tested against the DNA. TRBV1 is recorded as a pseudogene. The CDR3 spans 17 residues. The CDR3, as DNA: TGCACCAGCAGCCAAGAGGGACTAGCGTCCTCCCACGGGGAGCTGTTTTTT. This codes for CTSSQEGLASSHGELFF.

The chain employs TRBV29-1 and TRBJ2-1; 7 positions match TRBD2. The trim removed 2 bases at V and 4 bases at J, leaving 2 bases unmatched. The germline V gene has CDR1 SQVTM and CDR2 ANQGSEA. CDR3 size: 13 residues. CDR3 nucleotides: TGCAGCGTTGAAACGGGGGGATACAATGAGCAGTTCTTC. Its protein is CSVETGGYNEQFF.

V usage is TRBV28 and J usage is TRBJ2-7; a weak D match, TRBD1 (6 bases). CDR1 and CDR2 (germline): MDHEN, SYDVKM. The CDR3 runs 14 residues. Deletions cut 0 bases from V and 7 bases from J, with 13 bases between. This chain's CDR3 is CASSLWGQVLEQYF. CDR3 DNA: TGTGCCAGCAGTTTATGGGGACAAGTTTTGGAGCAGTACTTC.

The chain couples TRBV9 to TRBJ2-1; D might be TRBD2 (5 bases). The germline gives CDR1 SGDLS, CDR2 YYNGEE. V lost 2 bases and J 3 bases, leaving 12 bases between the germline ends. CDR3 length: 15 amino acids. DNA for the CDR3: TGTGCCAGCAGCGTTACTCTAGCAGTCTACAATGAGCAGTTCTTC. Amino acids: CASSVTLAVYNEQFF.

The chain employs TRBV4-1 and TRBJ1-3; tentative D call: TRBD1 (5 bases). V was clipped by 0 bases and J by 0 bases, with 6 bases between them. The CDR3 loop spans 15 amino acids. Germline values: CDR1 MGHRA, CDR2 YSYEKL. The CDR3 DNA reads as TGCGCCAGCAGCCAAGAAACAGGCTCTGGAAACACCATATATTTT. This sequence encodes CASSQETGSGNTIYF.

The rearrangement uses TRBV5-1 and TRBJ2-1, with D hard to call. The length of the CDR3 is 12 residues. CDR1 is SGHRS and CDR2 is YFSETQ in the germline V gene. V lost 1 base, J lost 10 bases, and 9 bases lay in between. The CDR3 DNA reads as TGCGCCAGCAGCTTGAGTGGCGGCGAGCAGTTCTTC. It translates to CASSLSGGEQFF.

The chain joins TRBV11-2 to TRBJ1-2, with D possibly matching TRBD1 (6 bases). V lost 0 bases and J 2 bases, leaving 7 bases between the germline ends. Germline V lookup: CDR1 SGHAT, CDR2 FQNNGV. The CDR3 loop spans 14 amino acids. The DNA of the CDR3 is TGTGCCAGCAGCTTAGACACAGGGAACTATGGCTACACCTTC. Protein: CASSLDTGNYGYTF.

J is TRBJ2-5 and V is TRBV7-3; D is unresolved. This CDR3 comprises 14 residues. V was clipped by 5 bases and J by 5 bases, with 15 bases between them. The germline V gene has CDR1 SGHTA and CDR2 FQGTGA. CDR3 sequence (DNA): TGTGCCAGCAGCGTCCAACACAGTTCCGAGACCCAGTACTTC. Its protein product is CASSVQHSSETQYF. Based on the CDR3 plus reference TRBV7-3 and TRBJ2-5, the full variable domain is GAGVSQTPSNKVTEKGKYVELRCDPISGHTALYWYRQSLGQGPEFLIYFQGTGAADDSGLPNDRFFAVRPEGSVSTLKIQRTERGDSAVYLCASSVQHSSETQYFGPGTRLLVL.

The chain joins TRBV7-3 to TRBJ2-1; D gene unclear. Germline V gene lookup returns CDR1 SGHTA and CDR2 FQGTGA. CDR3 length: 15 residues. Trimming shortened V by 1 base and J by 2 bases, and 9 bases separated the two germline ends. The CDR3 sequence is CASSLSAGAYNEQFF. As DNA, the CDR3 is TGTGCCAGCAGCTTAAGCGCCGGAGCCTACAATGAGCAGTTCTTC.

The J gene is TRBJ1-2, the V gene TRBV19, with 7 positions matching TRBD1. The length of the CDR3 is 15 residues. Germline-derived CDR1 and CDR2 are LNHDA and SQIVND (reference sequence). V shed 10 bases and J 2 bases; nucleotides not matched to a gene: 13. The CDR3 loop reads CAIHGSRQGNYGYTF. Written as DNA, the CDR3 is TGTGCCATCCACGGTTCGAGACAGGGCAACTATGGCTACACCTTC.

The J gene is TRBJ2-7, the V gene TRBV5-1; 8 nucleotides match TRBD2. V dropped 0 bases and J dropped 7; count of bases not matched to a gene: 3. CDR1 and CDR2 from the germline V gene are SGHRS and YFSETQ. This CDR3 is built from 13 residues. The CDR3 DNA is TGCGCCAGCAGCTTGGGGACGGGGGGGGAGCAGTACTTC. Its translation: CASSLGTGGEQYF.

The chain is built from TRBV7-2 and TRBJ2-5, with 7 bases that match TRBD2. The CDR3 is 16 amino acids. Germline V gene lookup returns CDR1 SGHTA and CDR2 FQGNSA. After removal of 5 bases from V and 2 bases from J, the junction contained 11 bases not matched to a gene. In DNA form, the CDR3 reads TGTGCCAGCAGCCCTCGGGGTAGCGGGCCTCAAGAGACCCAGTACTTC. Amino acid sequence: CASSPRGSGPQETQYF.